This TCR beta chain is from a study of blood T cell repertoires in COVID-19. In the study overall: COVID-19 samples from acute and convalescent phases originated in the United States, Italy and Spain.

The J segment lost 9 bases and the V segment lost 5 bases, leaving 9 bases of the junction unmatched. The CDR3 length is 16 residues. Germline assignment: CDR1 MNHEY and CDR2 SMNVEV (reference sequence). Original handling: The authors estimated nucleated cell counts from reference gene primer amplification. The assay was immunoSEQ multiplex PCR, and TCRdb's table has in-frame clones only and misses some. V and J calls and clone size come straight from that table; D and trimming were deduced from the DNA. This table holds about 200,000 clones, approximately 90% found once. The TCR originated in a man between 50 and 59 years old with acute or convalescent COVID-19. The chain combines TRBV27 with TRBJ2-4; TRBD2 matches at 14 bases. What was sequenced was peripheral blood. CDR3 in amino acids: CASSNRTSGRLVIQYF. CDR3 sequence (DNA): TGTGCCAGCAGTAATCGGACTAGCGGGAGGCTGGTCATTCAGTACTTC.